This T cell receptor (beta chain) originates from a study of blood T cell repertoires in COVID-19. Study overall: The study drew acute and convalescent COVID-19 samples from the United States, Italy and Spain. PBMCs, B-cell-depleted T cells, or T cells were the source of the cDNA or gDNA that made up the material.

In the original workflow: From reference gene primer amplification, estimates of nucleated cell counts were derived. Repertoires were generated with immunoSEQ multiplex PCR, while TCRdb's copy carries only in-frame clones and drops some. The V and J calls and the clone size are those of that table, but D and trimming were determined from the DNA. The repertoire holds hundreds of thousands of clones, with about nine tenths as singletons. This clonotype was obtained from a woman in her 30s with active or convalescent COVID-19. Input material: peripheral blood.

The CDR3 region has the DNA TGTGCCAGCAGTGAAGCGGAGGGGGCATCCTATGGCTACACCTTC. It yields the protein CASSEAEGASYGYTF. The gene calls are TRBV6-1 and TRBJ1-2, with TRBD1 matching 7 bases. After removal of 0 bases from V and 4 bases from J, the junction contained 5 bases not matched to a gene. The CDR3 contains 15 residues. Germline CDR1 is MNHNS and CDR2 is SASEGT.